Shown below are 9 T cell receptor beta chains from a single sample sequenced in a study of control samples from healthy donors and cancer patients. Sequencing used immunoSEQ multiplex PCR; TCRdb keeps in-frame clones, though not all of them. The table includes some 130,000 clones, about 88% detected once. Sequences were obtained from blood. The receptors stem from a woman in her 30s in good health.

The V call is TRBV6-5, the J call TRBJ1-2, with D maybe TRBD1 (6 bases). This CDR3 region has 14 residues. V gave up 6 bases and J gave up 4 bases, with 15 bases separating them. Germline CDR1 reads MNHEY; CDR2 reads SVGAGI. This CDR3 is CASSQNRVRYGYTF. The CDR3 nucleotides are TGTGCCAGCAGCCAAAACAGGGTTCGCTATGGCTACACCTTC.

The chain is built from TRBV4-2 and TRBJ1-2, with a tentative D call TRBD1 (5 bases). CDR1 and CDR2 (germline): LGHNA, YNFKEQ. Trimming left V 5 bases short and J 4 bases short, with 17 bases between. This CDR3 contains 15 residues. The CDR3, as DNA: TGTGCCAGCAGCGAGAGGACACCATCTACCTATGGCTACACCTTC. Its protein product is CASSERTPSTYGYTF.

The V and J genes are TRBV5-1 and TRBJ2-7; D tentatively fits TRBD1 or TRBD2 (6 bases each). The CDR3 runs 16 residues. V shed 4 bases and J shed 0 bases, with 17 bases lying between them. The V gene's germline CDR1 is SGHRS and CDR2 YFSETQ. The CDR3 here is CASSTPRGGGSYEQYF. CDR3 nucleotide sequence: TGCGCCAGCAGCACCCCGCGCGGAGGGGGCTCCTACGAGCAGTACTTC. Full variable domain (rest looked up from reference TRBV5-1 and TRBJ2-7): KAGVTQTPRYLIKTRGQQVTLSCSPISGHRSVSWYQQTPGQGLQFLFEYFSETQRNKGNFPGRFSGRQFSNSRSEMNVSTLELGDSALYLCASSTPRGGGSYEQYFGPGTRLTVT.

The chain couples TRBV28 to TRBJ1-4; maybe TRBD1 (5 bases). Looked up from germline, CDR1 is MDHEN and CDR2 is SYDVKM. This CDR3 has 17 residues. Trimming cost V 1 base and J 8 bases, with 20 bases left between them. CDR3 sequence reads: CASSLFNRGQGGEKLFF. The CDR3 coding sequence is TGTGCCAGCAGTTTATTCAACCGGGGCCAGGGAGGGGAAAAACTGTTTTTT.

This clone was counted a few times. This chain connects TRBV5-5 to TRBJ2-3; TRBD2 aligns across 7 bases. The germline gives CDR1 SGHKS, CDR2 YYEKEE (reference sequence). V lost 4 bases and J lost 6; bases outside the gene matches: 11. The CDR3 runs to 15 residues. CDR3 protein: CASSVTSWTADTQYF. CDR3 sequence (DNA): TGTGCCAGCAGCGTGACTAGCTGGACGGCGGATACGCAGTATTTT.

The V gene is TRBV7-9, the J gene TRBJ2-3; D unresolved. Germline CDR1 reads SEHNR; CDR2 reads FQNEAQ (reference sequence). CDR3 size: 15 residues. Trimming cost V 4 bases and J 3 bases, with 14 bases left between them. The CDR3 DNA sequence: TGTGCCAGCAGCTCGTTGAGTGGGATGACAGATACGCAGTATTTT. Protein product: CASSSLSGMTDTQYF.

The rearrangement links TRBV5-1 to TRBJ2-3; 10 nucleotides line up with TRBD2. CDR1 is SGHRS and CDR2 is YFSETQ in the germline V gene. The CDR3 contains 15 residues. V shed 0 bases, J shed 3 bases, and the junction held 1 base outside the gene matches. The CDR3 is CASSLASGSTDTQYF. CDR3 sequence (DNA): TGCGCCAGCAGCTTGGCTAGCGGGAGTACAGATACGCAGTATTTT.

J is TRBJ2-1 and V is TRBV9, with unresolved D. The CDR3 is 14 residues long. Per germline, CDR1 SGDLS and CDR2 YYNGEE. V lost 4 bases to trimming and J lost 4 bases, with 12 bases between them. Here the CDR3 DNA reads TGTGCCAGCAGCTCCCGGACGGGTTACAATGAGCAGTTCTTC. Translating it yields CASSSRTGYNEQFF.

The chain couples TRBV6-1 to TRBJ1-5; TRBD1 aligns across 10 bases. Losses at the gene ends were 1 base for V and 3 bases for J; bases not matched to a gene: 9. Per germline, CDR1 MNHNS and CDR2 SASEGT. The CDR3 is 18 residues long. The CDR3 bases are TGTGCCAGCAGTGAAGGGGTGACAGGGGGCAACGTCAATCAGCCCCAGCATTTT. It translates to CASSEGVTGGNVNQPQHF.